This TCR beta chain appears in the sequencing data of a study of technical replicates of blood from a few donors (dated by TCRdb to about 2017). Comments on this clone: It lacks a known antigen. No quality values exist for individual bases; no much larger clone is one base distant.

Library generation was performed with the immunoSEQ multiplex PCR assay. TCRdb took this table from immuneACCESS and kept in-frame rearrangements with V and J called. Such tables lack part of the clones; where checked against another copy, unresolved V genes explain under half of the gap, and the rest is unexplained. A total of 75,000 to 100,000 clones appear in this sample, just under 95% of them only once. The top ten hold about 0.25% of the sample. Trimming leaves V shorter by 3 bases and J shorter by 2 bases, with the junction holding 4 bases beyond the gene matches. The CDR3 numbers 15 residues from cysteine through phenylalanine. The read is trimmed to its CDR3 DNA, 45 bases read in frame from base 1. The CDR1 and CDR2 encoded by the germline V gene are SGHRS and YFSETQ.

The sample consisted of T cells isolated from PBMCs. The V gene is TRBV5-1 and the J gene is TRBJ1-2, and 10 junctional nucleotides match TRBD1. This clonotype was sampled from a human donor in good health. DNA sequence: TGCGCCAGCAGCTGGGGGGGACAGGGGAACTATGGCTACACCTTC. It translates as CASSWGGQGNYGYTF.